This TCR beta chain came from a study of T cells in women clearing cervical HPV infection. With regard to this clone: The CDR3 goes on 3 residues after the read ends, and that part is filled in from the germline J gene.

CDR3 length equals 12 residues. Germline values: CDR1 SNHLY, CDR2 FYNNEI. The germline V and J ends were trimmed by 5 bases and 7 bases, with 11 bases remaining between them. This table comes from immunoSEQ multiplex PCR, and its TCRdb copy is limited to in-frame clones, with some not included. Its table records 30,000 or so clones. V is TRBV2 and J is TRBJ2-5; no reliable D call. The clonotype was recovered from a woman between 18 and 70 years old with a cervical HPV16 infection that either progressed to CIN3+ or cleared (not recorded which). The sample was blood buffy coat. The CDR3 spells CASSYSPGTQYF. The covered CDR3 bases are TGTGCCAGCAGTTACTCCCCAGGGACC. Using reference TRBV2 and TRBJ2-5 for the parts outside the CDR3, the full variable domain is EPEVTQTPSHQVTQMGQEVILRCVPISNHLYFYWYRQILGQKVEFLVSFYNNEISEKSEIFDDQFSVERPDGSNFTLKIRSTKLEDSAMYFCASSYSPGTQYFGPGTRLLVL.